The following is a T cell receptor (beta chain) sequence with its context. The antigen is unknown. V was shortened by 3 bases and J by 1 base, with 11 bases between the two germline ends. This CDR3 is built from 15 residues. Germline CDR1 and CDR2: KGHSH and LQKENI. The assay was immunoSEQ multiplex PCR, and TCRdb's table has in-frame clones only and misses some. Of some 78,000 clones listed, 84% are singletons. These data originate in a study of T cells in localized non-small cell lung cancer. Broader study findings: Longer overall survival was linked to higher blood T cell density. Heterogeneity within the tumor remains possible, as just one region underwent sequencing. Compared with tumor, uninvolved adjacent lung displayed greater T cell clonality, ranking highest overall. Appearing in adjacent lung were a median approximately 57 of the top 100 tumor clones.

This rearrangement joins TRBV18 to TRBJ2-3, with a weak D call TRBD1 (5 bases). Source: peripheral blood, taken before any cancer treatment. The sequence was obtained from a man aged 40 to 70 with stage I lung adenocarcinoma. The CDR3 nucleotides are TGTGCCAGCTCACCCGGACATTTAGGCACAGATACGCAGTATTTT. It is translated as CASSPGHLGTDTQYF.